These 26 T cell receptor beta chains were all obtained from the same sample, sequenced in a study of cytomegalovirus exposure and HLA in healthy donors. The PCR used 60 Vbeta and 13 Jbeta primers. Assay used: immunoSEQ multiplex PCR; TCRdb lists only in-frame clones, some missing. The sample lists about 200,000 clones; roughly 79% were seen once. The sequencing sample was made of PBMCs. Source of these receptors: a man aged 30-40 years in good health and CMV-seronegative.

The rearrangement uses TRBV15 and TRBJ1-1, with D uncertain. Trimming cost V 8 bases and J 0 bases, with 10 bases left between them. Germline V gives CDR1 LNHNV, CDR2 YYDKDF (reference sequence). The CDR3 is made up of 13 amino acids. CDR3 in DNA: TGTGCCACCGTTGACACCATGAACACTGAAGCTTTCTTT. Translated, it gives CATVDTMNTEAFF.

This chain uses TRBV28 with TRBJ1-5, with TRBD1 identical over 8 bases. The CDR3 length is 18 residues. From germline, CDR1 is MDHEN and CDR2 SYDVKM. Losses at the gene ends were 2 bases for V and 1 base for J; bases not matched to a gene: 10. CDR3 region: CASSLDPAGGTSNQPQHF. DNA of the CDR3: TGTGCCAGCAGTTTAGACCCCGCAGGGGGCACGAGCAATCAGCCCCAGCATTTT.

The chain couples TRBV6-6 to TRBJ2-7, with TRBD1 matching over 8 bases. V trimming: 7 bases; J trimming: 3 bases; junction bases outside the gene matches: 11. Germline loops: CDR1 MNHNY, CDR2 SVGAGI (reference sequence). This CDR3 region has 15 residues. CDR3 DNA: TGTGCCAGCATGTTCAAGGGACAGGCGGACTACGAGCAGTACTTC. Protein: CASMFKGQADYEQYF.

This chain links TRBV15 with TRBJ1-5; 8 bases map to TRBD1. This CDR3 region has 12 residues. Germline V lookup: CDR1 LNHNV, CDR2 YYDKDF (reference sequence). The junction had 3 bases not matched to a gene; V was cut back by 8 bases and J by 6 bases. The CDR3: CATSDRGQPQHF. CDR3 in DNA: TGTGCCACCTCCGACAGGGGTCAGCCCCAGCATTTT.

V gene TRBV5-4 combines with J gene TRBJ2-2; 7 bases are a match to TRBD2. CDR3 length equals 18 residues. Losses at the gene ends were 4 bases for V and 4 bases for J; bases not matched to a gene: 16. From germline, CDR1 is SGHNT and CDR2 YYREEE (reference sequence). CDR3 region: CASSQPSGGRNSTGELFF. DNA of the CDR3: TGTGCCAGCAGCCAGCCCTCGGGGGGAAGAAACTCCACCGGGGAGCTGTTTTTT.

In this sample, this clone turned up a few times. V and J are TRBV4-2 and TRBJ2-3, with TRBD2 matching 8 bases. The CDR3 has 16 residues. V shed 3 bases, J shed 0 bases, and the junction held 5 bases outside the gene matches. The germline CDR1 and CDR2 sequences are LGHNA and YNFKEQ. The CDR3 nucleotides read TGTGCCAGCAGCCACTTACTAGCGGATAGCACAGATACGCAGTATTTT. It specifies CASSHLLADSTDTQYF.

This clone was detected a few times. The V call is TRBV15, the J call TRBJ2-1; maybe TRBD2 (5 bases). The V gene's germline CDR1 is LNHNV and CDR2 YYDKDF (reference sequence). Trimming removed 1 base from V and 2 bases from J, with 9 bases in between. The CDR3 length is 15 residues. CDR3 bases: TGTGCCACCAGCAGAGCAGCGGAACCCTACAATGAGCAGTTCTTC. This codes for CATSRAAEPYNEQFF.

This sequence joins TRBV6-6 and TRBJ1-1; D not certain. CDR3 length: 13 amino acids. Germline V gene sequence: CDR1 MNHNY, CDR2 SVGAGI (reference sequence). V lost 2 bases, J lost 7 bases, and 11 bases lay in between. The CDR3 DNA is TGTGCCAGCAGTTACGCCAGCGCTAGTGAAGCTTTCTTT. Amino acid sequence: CASSYASASEAFF.

This chain links TRBV28 with TRBJ2-7; TRBD1 is a possible D gene (6 bases). The germline V gene has CDR1 MDHEN and CDR2 SYDVKM. The CDR3 loop spans 17 amino acids. Deletions cut 3 bases from V and 0 bases from J, with 18 bases between. In nucleotides, the CDR3 is TGTGCCAGCAGTTTCCCTTTAGGGGGAGAGTCCTCCTACGAGCAGTACTTC. As protein: CASSFPLGGESSYEQYF.

This clone was picked up a small number of times. The rearrangement uses TRBV6-5 and TRBJ2-3; 11 positions agree with TRBD2. The germline V gene encodes CDR1 MNHEY and CDR2 SVGAGI. The length of the CDR3 is 14 residues. With 8 bases clipped from V and 3 bases from J, the junction kept 4 bases outside the gene matches. As DNA, the CDR3 is TGTGCCAGCCCACGACTAGCGGGGACAGATACGCAGTATTTT. Its protein is CASPRLAGTDTQYF.

The chain recombines TRBV5-1 with TRBJ2-1, with TRBD2 identical over 8 bases. The CDR3 has 14 residues. J lost 9 bases, V lost 2 bases, and 7 bases had no gene match. Germline-derived CDR1 and CDR2 are SGHRS and YFSETQ. The CDR3 DNA reads TGCGCCAGCAGCTTCGGGACTAGTAACTTTGAGCAGTTCTTC. Translating gives CASSFGTSNFEQFF.

The chain links TRBV10-1 to TRBJ2-7; tentatively, D is TRBD1 (6 bases). The ends were cut back, 6 bases at V and 0 bases at J, with 21 bases in the middle. The CDR3 length is 17 residues. The V gene's germline CDR1 is WNHNN and CDR2 SYGVQD (reference sequence). This CDR3 reads CASRHRDIEVFSYEQYF. The CDR3 nucleotides read TGCGCCAGCAGACACAGGGATATAGAGGTTTTCTCCTACGAGCAGTACTTC.

J is TRBJ2-5 and V is TRBV25-1; the D gene is possibly TRBD2 (5 bases). There are 12 residues in the CDR3. The V end lost 4 bases, the J end lost 11 bases, and 14 bases lay between the germline ends. Germline V gives CDR1 MGHDK, CDR2 SYGVNS. CDR3 bases: TGTGCCAGCAGTGTAACTAGTGGTGAGCAGTACTTC. Its protein product is CASSVTSGEQYF.

In this sample, this clone turned up a few times. The chain combines TRBV7-3 with TRBJ2-7, with 8 bases fitting TRBD1. The CDR3 consists of 17 residues. Germline-derived CDR1 and CDR2 are SGHTA and FQGTGA. V was pared by 1 base and J by 1 base, with 9 bases of the junction left unmatched. The CDR3 DNA follows: TGTGCCAGCAGCTTAATAGGAGGGGACAGGCGTTCCTACGAGCAGTACTTC. Translated, it gives CASSLIGGDRRSYEQYF.

This clone was counted only a few times. J is TRBJ1-3 and V is TRBV11-2; possibly TRBD1 for D (5 bases). V gave up 1 base and J gave up 0 bases, with 10 bases separating them. CDR3 length equals 16 residues. The V gene's germline CDR1 is SGHAT and CDR2 FQNNGV. CDR3 region: CASSLGQGNSGNTIYF. The DNA for the CDR3 is TGTGCCAGCAGCTTAGGCCAGGGCAACTCTGGAAACACCATATATTTT.

V and J are TRBV6-1 and TRBJ2-7, with a possible D match to TRBD2 (6 bases). The germline V and J ends were trimmed by 9 bases and 1 base, with 7 bases remaining between them. Looked up from germline, CDR1 is MNHNS and CDR2 is SASEGT. The CDR3 consists of 11 residues. Here the CDR3 reads CASRGSYEQYF. The CDR3 DNA reads as TGTGCCAGTCGGGGGTCCTACGAGCAGTACTTC.

The chain has TRBV6-5 and TRBJ1-3; weak D call: TRBD1 (5 bases). The germline CDR1 and CDR2 sequences are MNHEY and SVGAGI. This CDR3 spans 13 amino acids. Trimming removed 7 bases at V and 7 bases at J, with 14 bases between. The CDR3 protein is CASKRDSWNTIYF. CDR3 DNA sequence: TGTGCCAGCAAGAGAGACAGTTGGAACACCATATATTTT.

This clone has more than one count but fewer than ten. The chain carries TRBV6-5 and TRBJ1-4, with 7 bases that match TRBD1. The ends lost 5 bases at V and 8 bases at J; junction bases unmatched: 8. This CDR3 is 14 amino acids long. Germline-derived CDR1 and CDR2 are MNHEY and SVGAGI. As DNA, the CDR3 is TGTGCCAGCAGTCGGGGACAGCTTAACGAAAAACTGTTTTTT. Residues: CASSRGQLNEKLFF.

This clone was counted only a few times. The CDR3 sequence: CASRLGETSGEKQYF. The CDR3, as DNA: TGTGCCAGCAGGTTAGGAGAGACTAGCGGGGAGAAGCAGTACTTC. This chain links TRBV27 with TRBJ2-7, with 11 bases identical to TRBD2. This CDR3 is built from 15 residues. V gave up 6 bases and J gave up 8 bases; unmatched junction bases: 12. Germline CDR1 and CDR2: MNHEY and SMNVEV (reference sequence).

The V call is TRBV7-2, the J call TRBJ1-5; TRBD1 matches at 8 bases. This CDR3 is 15 amino acids long. The germline V gene has CDR1 SGHTA and CDR2 FQGNSA. V lost 5 bases to trimming and J lost 3 bases; unmatched junction nucleotides: 6. In nucleotides, the CDR3 is TGTGCCAGCAGCGGCGGACAGGGAGTCAATCAGCCCCAGCATTTT. Encoded protein: CASSGGQGVNQPQHF. The full variable domain, in which reference TRBV7-2 and TRBJ1-5 provide the parts outside the CDR3, is GAGVSQSPSNKVTEKGKDVELRCDPISGHTALYWYRQSLGQGLEFLIYFQGNSAPDKSGLPSDRFSAERTGGSVSTLTIQRTQQEDSAVYLCASSGGQGVNQPQHFGDGTRLSIL.

V gene TRBV27 combines with J gene TRBJ2-3; 16 bases are a match to TRBD2. Trimming at V came to 6 bases and at J to 4 bases, leaving 22 bases not matched to a gene. Germline V CDR1 and CDR2: MNHEY, SMNVEV (reference sequence). The CDR3 covers 22 residues. CDR3 protein: CASSSRIPGLAGGPRVPDTQYF. The DNA for the CDR3 is TGTGCCAGCAGCAGCCGTATACCGGGACTAGCGGGAGGGCCCAGGGTCCCAGATACGCAGTATTTT.

The V call is TRBV6-1, the J call TRBJ2-1, with 11 bases lining up with TRBD2. Germline lookup yields CDR1 MNHNS and CDR2 SASEGT. The CDR3 covers 15 residues. V trimming: 4 bases; J trimming: 3 bases; junction bases outside the gene matches: 2. The CDR3 sequence is CASSVGLADYNEQFF. The CDR3 DNA sequence: TGTGCCAGCAGTGTGGGACTAGCGGACTACAATGAGCAGTTCTTC.

V and J are TRBV28 and TRBJ2-6; 8 bases are a match to TRBD1. CDR1 is MDHEN and CDR2 is SYDVKM in the germline V gene. Trimming took 3 bases from V and 2 from J; bases not matched to a gene: 3. CDR3 length: 16 amino acids. CDR3 residues: CASSLKDRAGANVLTF. The CDR3 DNA sequence: TGTGCCAGCAGTTTGAAGGACAGGGCTGGGGCCAACGTCCTGACTTTC.

The gene calls are TRBV7-2 and TRBJ2-7; D is possibly TRBD2 (6 bases). The germline gives CDR1 SGHTA, CDR2 FQGNSA. This CDR3 has 13 amino acids. Trimming pared 5 bases from V and 6 bases from J, leaving 14 bases between. In DNA form, the CDR3 reads TGTGCCAGCAGCCCGGGCGGGGTAGTCGAGCAGTACTTC. Its translation is CASSPGGVVEQYF.

The chain carries TRBV11-2 and TRBJ2-7; D perhaps matches TRBD1 (6 bases). Per the germline V gene, CDR1 is SGHAT and CDR2 is FQNNGV. The CDR3 spans 15 residues. Trimming pared 4 bases from V and 6 bases from J, leaving 19 bases between. CDR3 sequence (DNA): TGTGCCAGCAGCTCCCTTCGCGGCAGGGGACCCGAGCAGTACTTC. Its translation is CASSSLRGRGPEQYF. The full variable domain, rest sourced from reference TRBV11-2 and TRBJ2-7, is EAGVAQSPRYKIIEKRQSVAFWCNPISGHATLYWYQQILGQGPKLLIQFQNNGVVDDSQLPKDRFSAERLKGVDSTLKIQPAKLEDSAVYLCASSSLRGRGPEQYFGPGTRLTVT.

This rearrangement joins TRBV11-2 to TRBJ1-1, with D unresolved. Germline values: CDR1 SGHAT, CDR2 FQNNGV. V shed 5 bases and J shed 1 base, with 17 bases lying between them. The CDR3 extends over 16 amino acids. The DNA for the CDR3 is TGTGCCAGCAGCCCGTACCCTATTCGACAGAACACTGAAGCTTTCTTT. It translates to CASSPYPIRQNTEAFF.